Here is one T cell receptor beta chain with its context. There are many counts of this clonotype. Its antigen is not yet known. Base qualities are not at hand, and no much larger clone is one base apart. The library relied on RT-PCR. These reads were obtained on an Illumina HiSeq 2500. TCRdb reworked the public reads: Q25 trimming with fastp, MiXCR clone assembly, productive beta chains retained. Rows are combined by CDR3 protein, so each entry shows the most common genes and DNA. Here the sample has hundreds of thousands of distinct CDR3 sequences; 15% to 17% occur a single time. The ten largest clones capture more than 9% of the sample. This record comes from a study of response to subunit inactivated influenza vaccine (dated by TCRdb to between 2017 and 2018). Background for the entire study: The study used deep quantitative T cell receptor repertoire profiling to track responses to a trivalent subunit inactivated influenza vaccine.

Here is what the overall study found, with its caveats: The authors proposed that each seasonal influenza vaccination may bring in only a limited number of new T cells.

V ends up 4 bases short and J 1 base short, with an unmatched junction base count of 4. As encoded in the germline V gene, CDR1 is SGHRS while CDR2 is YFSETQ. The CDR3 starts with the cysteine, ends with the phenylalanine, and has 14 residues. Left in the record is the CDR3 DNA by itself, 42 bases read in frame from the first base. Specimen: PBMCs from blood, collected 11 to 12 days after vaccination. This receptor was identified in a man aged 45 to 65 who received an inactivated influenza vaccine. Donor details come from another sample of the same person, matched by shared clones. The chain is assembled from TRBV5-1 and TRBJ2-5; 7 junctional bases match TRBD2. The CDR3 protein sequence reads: CASSPGLLQETQYF. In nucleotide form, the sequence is TGCGCCAGCAGCCCGGGACTACTCCAAGAGACCCAGTACTTC.